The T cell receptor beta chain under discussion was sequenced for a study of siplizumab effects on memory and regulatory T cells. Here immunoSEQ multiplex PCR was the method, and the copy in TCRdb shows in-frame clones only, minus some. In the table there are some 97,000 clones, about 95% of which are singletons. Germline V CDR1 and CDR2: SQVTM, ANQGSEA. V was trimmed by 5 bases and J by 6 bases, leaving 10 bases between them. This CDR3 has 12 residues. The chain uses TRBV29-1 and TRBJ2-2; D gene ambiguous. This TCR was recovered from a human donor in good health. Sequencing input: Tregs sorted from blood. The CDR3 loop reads CSVRNAAGELFF. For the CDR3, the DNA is TGCAGCGTTAGAAATGCGGCCGGGGAGCTGTTTTTT.